The 18 T cell receptor beta chains below were found in one sample sequenced in a study of blood T cell repertoires in COVID-19. Measured with immunoSEQ multiplex PCR; TCRdb has only the in-frame clones, and not every one. The sample consists of some 390,000 clones, about 89% of them appearing once. The sequenced sample was peripheral blood. The source of these receptors is a middle-aged woman with COVID-19, enrolled during active disease.

The chain links TRBV5-6 to TRBJ2-7; TRBD2 aligns across 8 bases. J was trimmed by 2 bases and V by 4 bases; bases with no gene match: 8. Germline CDR1 reads SGHDT; CDR2 reads YYEEEE. The CDR3 runs to 15 residues. CDR3 amino acids: CASSPSGGLPYEQYF. The CDR3 DNA reads TGTGCCAGCAGCCCCAGCGGGGGCCTCCCCTACGAGCAGTACTTC. Full variable domain (missing parts from reference TRBV5-6 and TRBJ2-7): DAGVTQSPTHLIKTRGQQVTLRCSPKSGHDTVSWYQQALGQGPQFIFQYYEEEERQRGNFPDRFSGHQFPNYSSELNVNALLLGDSALYLCASSPSGGLPYEQYFGPGTRLTVT.

The chain joins TRBV7-3 to TRBJ2-1; 14 bases agree with TRBD2. V lost 2 bases to trimming and J lost 10 bases; unmatched junction nucleotides: 7. Germline lookup yields CDR1 SGHTA and CDR2 FQGTGA. The CDR3 contains 16 residues. The CDR3 nucleotides are TGTGCCAGCAGCTTACAGGCCCGGACTAGCGGGAGGGAGCAGTTCTTC. This translates into CASSLQARTSGREQFF. Based on the CDR3 plus reference TRBV7-3 and TRBJ2-1, the full variable domain is GAGVSQTPSNKVTEKGKYVELRCDPISGHTALYWYRQSLGQGPEFLIYFQGTGAADDSGLPNDRFFAVRPEGSVSTLKIQRTERGDSAVYLCASSLQARTSGREQFFGPGTRLTVL.

The V gene is TRBV3-1 (or the pseudogene TRBV3-2), the J gene TRBJ1-1; TRBD1 matches at 8 bases. The CDR3 is 14 amino acids. V was pared by 4 bases and J by 6 bases, with 7 bases of the junction left unmatched. CDR1 is LGHDT, CDR2 YNNKEL, per germline (reference sequence). CDR3 nucleotides: TGTGCCAGCAGCCCGGACAGGGCCGGCGCTGAAGCTTTCTTT. Its protein is CASSPDRAGAEAFF.

The genes are TRBV28 and TRBJ2-7; D is possibly TRBD1 (5 bases). Germline CDR1 and CDR2: MDHEN and SYDVKM. With 7 bases removed from V and 7 bases from J, the gap between germline ends came to 20 bases. This CDR3 contains 14 residues. CDR3 sequence: CASTPDAPGLEQYF. The CDR3 DNA follows: TGTGCCAGCACCCCCGACGCCCCAGGGTTGGAGCAGTACTTC.

V is TRBV6-2 or TRBV6-3 and J is TRBJ2-3, with a tentative D call TRBD1 (5 bases). Looked up from germline, CDR1 is MNHEY and CDR2 is SVGEGT. This CDR3 spans 13 amino acids. The ends were cut back, 5 bases at V and 6 bases at J, with 12 bases in the middle. The CDR3 DNA sequence: TGTGCCAGCAGTCTCAGGGTATCGGATACGCAGTATTTT. Its translation: CASSLRVSDTQYF.

This rearrangement joins TRBV5-4 to TRBJ2-1; no definite D call. V lost 0 bases and J lost 4, with 11 bases in between. CDR1 is SGHNT, CDR2 YYREEE, per germline (reference sequence). This CDR3 spans 15 amino acids. The CDR3 reads CASSLAKYSYNEQFF. The CDR3 DNA sequence: TGTGCCAGCAGCTTGGCCAAGTACTCGTACAATGAGCAGTTCTTC. Using reference TRBV5-4 and TRBJ2-1 for the parts outside the CDR3, the full variable domain is ETGVTQSPTHLIKTRGQQVTLRCSSQSGHNTVSWYQQALGQGPQFIFQYYREEENGRGNFPPRFSGLQFPNYSSELNVNALELDDSALYLCASSLAKYSYNEQFFGPGTRLTVL.

The V gene is TRBV19, the J gene TRBJ1-6; 10 nucleotides line up with TRBD1. Per the germline V gene, CDR1 is LNHDA and CDR2 is SQIVND (reference sequence). With 5 bases clipped from V and 10 bases from J, the junction kept 8 bases outside the gene matches. This CDR3 contains 15 residues. The CDR3 DNA sequence: TGTGCCAGTAGTCCACCGGGACAGGGGATGTCACCCCTCCACTTT. The encoded protein is CASSPPGQGMSPLHF.

The DNA of the CDR3 is TGTGCCAGCAGGCAGACAGCCTCGGAGACCCAGTACTTC. This translates into CASRQTASETQYF. The V and J genes are TRBV28 and TRBJ2-5, with TRBD1 as a possible D gene (5 bases). With 6 bases removed from V and 5 bases from J, the gap between germline ends came to 13 bases. In germline, CDR1 is MDHEN, CDR2 SYDVKM. The CDR3 extends over 13 amino acids.

This sequence joins TRBV14 and TRBJ2-7, with D maybe TRBD1 (6 bases). Per germline, CDR1 SGHDN and CDR2 FVKESK. The V end was cut by 4 bases, the J end by 7 bases, with 23 bases between. There are 16 residues in the CDR3. Here the CDR3 reads CASSPRGWTAAGEQYF. CDR3 DNA sequence: TGTGCCAGCAGCCCAAGGGGATGGACAGCCGCCGGAGAGCAGTACTTC. Supplemented by reference TRBV14 and TRBJ2-7, the full variable domain reads EAGVTQFPSHSVIEKGQTVTLRCDPISGHDNLYWYRRVMGKEIKFLLHFVKESKQDESGMPNNRFLAERTGGTYSTLKVQPAELEDSGVYFCASSPRGWTAAGEQYFGPGTRLTVT.

V and J are TRBV6-2 or TRBV6-3 and TRBJ1-1; 7 bases are shared with TRBD1. This CDR3 has 15 amino acids. V gave up 4 bases and J gave up 3 bases; unmatched junction bases: 8. From germline, CDR1 is MNHEY and CDR2 SVGEGT. The CDR3 DNA reads as TGTGCCAGCAGTTGGACAGGAGGTCGGGACACTGAAGCTTTCTTT. Protein product: CASSWTGGRDTEAFF.

The chain recombines TRBV11-1 with TRBJ2-7, with TRBD1 matching over 7 bases. The CDR3 sequence is 14 residues long. Looked up from germline, CDR1 is SGHAT and CDR2 is FQDESV (reference sequence). Losses at the gene ends were 0 bases for V and 1 base for J; bases not matched to a gene: 0. DNA for the CDR3: TGTGCCAGCAGCTTAGCGGGACAGTCCTACGAGCAGTACTTC. Its protein product is CASSLAGQSYEQYF.

This sequence joins TRBV11-3 and TRBJ1-1; D remains ambiguous. This CDR3 region has 14 residues. V lost 5 bases to trimming and J lost 4 bases, with 14 bases between them. Germline V CDR1 and CDR2: SGHNT, YENEEA. The CDR3 loop reads CASSLSGSLTEAFF. The CDR3 nucleotides read TGTGCCAGCAGCCTATCCGGGTCTCTCACTGAAGCTTTCTTT. Full variable domain (outside the CDR3, taken from reference TRBV11-3 and TRBJ1-1): EAGVVQSPRYKIIEKKQPVAFWCNPISGHNTLYWYLQNLGQGPELLIRYENEEAVDDSQLPKDRFSAERLKGVDSTLKIQPAELGDSAVYLCASSLSGSLTEAFFGQGTRLTVV.

The V call is TRBV6-1, the J call TRBJ2-4; 10 bases are shared with TRBD1. Per the germline V gene, CDR1 is MNHNS and CDR2 is SASEGT. This CDR3 is built from 15 residues. The ends lost 2 bases at V and 8 bases at J; junction bases unmatched: 6. CDR3 region: CASSEWGQGTDIQYF. The CDR3 DNA reads TGTGCCAGCAGTGAATGGGGACAGGGGACGGACATTCAGTACTTC.

The chain employs TRBV28 and TRBJ1-1; no clear D gene. CDR3 length equals 15 residues. Per the germline V gene, CDR1 is MDHEN and CDR2 is SYDVKM. Trimming cost V 7 bases and J 4 bases, with 19 bases left between them. The CDR3 DNA sequence: TGTGCCAGCACCCCCCCCGGGAGTCGGGGCACTGAAGCTTTCTTT. Amino acids: CASTPPGSRGTEAFF. Combining the CDR3 with reference TRBV28 and TRBJ1-1 gives the whole variable domain DVKVTQSSRYLVKRTGEKVFLECVQDMDHENMFWYRQDPGLGLRLIYFSYDVKMKEKGDIPEGYSVSREKKERFSLILESASTNQTSMYLCASTPPGSRGTEAFFGQGTRLTVV.

The rearrangement links TRBV15 to TRBJ2-3; TRBD1 aligns across 8 bases. The CDR3 is 16 residues long. The ends lost 0 bases at V and 6 bases at J; junction bases unmatched: 8. The germline CDR1 and CDR2 sequences are LNHNV and YYDKDF (reference sequence). CDR3 loop: CATSRDLGRGLDTQYF. CDR3 DNA: TGTGCCACCAGCAGAGATTTGGGCAGGGGGCTGGATACGCAGTATTTT.

The CDR3 DNA reads TGTGCCAGCAGCTTATTTTTTTCAGGACTGAATGAAAAACTGTTTTTT. Amino acid sequence: CASSLFFSGLNEKLFF. The V and J genes are TRBV11-2 and TRBJ1-4; D ambiguous. In germline, CDR1 is SGHAT, CDR2 FQNNGV. The CDR3 contains 16 residues. Trimming took 2 bases from V and 5 from J, leaving 15 bases between them.

V gene TRBV7-9 combines with J gene TRBJ1-1, with D hard to call. Germline V lookup: CDR1 SEHNR, CDR2 FQNEAQ (reference sequence). V shed 1 base and J shed 11 bases, with 8 bases lying between them. The length of the CDR3 is 11 residues. CDR3 region: CASSLGGIAFF. In nucleotides, the CDR3 is TGTGCCAGCAGCTTAGGTGGCATCGCTTTCTTT.

The chain recombines TRBV18 with TRBJ1-1; 12 bases agree with TRBD1. CDR1 and CDR2 from the germline V gene are KGHSH and LQKENI. Trimming cost V 2 bases and J 4 bases; bases outside gene matches: 20. The CDR3 has 21 residues. CDR3 in DNA: TGTGCCAGCTCACCAATTCTCATGGGACAGGGGGCTTATATGTCGGGCACTGAAGCTTTCTTT. Its translation is CASSPILMGQGAYMSGTEAFF.